These 19 T cell receptor beta chains originate from one sample sequenced in a study of blood T cell repertoires in COVID-19 (TCRdb year 2020). The library was generated by the immunoSEQ multiplex PCR assay. TCRdb stores this immuneACCESS table with in-frame sequences only. Part of the clones is absent; in the studies checked, under half of the shortfall reflects unresolved V genes, and no reason is known for the rest. This sample holds under 200,000 clones; about four fifths were observed only once. The ten largest clones represent roughly 12% of the sample. The specimen sequenced was PBMCs or T cells enriched from blood (not recorded which). The receptors were sampled from a man aged 45 to 65 who had recovered from COVID-19.

The chain has TRBV15 and TRBJ1-2; TRBD1 agrees at 7 bases. V was pared by 5 bases and J by 3 bases, with 6 bases of the junction left unmatched. This CDR3 region has 14 residues. Germline V gene lookup returns CDR1 LNHNV and CDR2 YYDKDF (reference sequence). CDR3 loop: CATSGGQVDYGYTF. For the CDR3, the DNA is TGTGCCACCAGCGGCGGACAGGTCGACTATGGCTACACCTTC.

The CDR3 sequence is CASRAGGAGANVLTF. In DNA form, the CDR3 reads TGTGCCAGCCGGGCGGGGGGCGCTGGGGCCAACGTCCTGACTTTC. The chain carries TRBV19 and TRBJ2-6; 8 bases are a match to TRBD2. Looked up from germline, CDR1 is LNHDA and CDR2 is SQIVND (reference sequence). CDR3 length: 15 residues. With V trimmed by 9 bases and J by 2 bases, 6 bases remained unmatched.

This clone was observed once. One junction end disagrees with the germline gene, perhaps due to a read error. The gene calls are TRBV3-1 (or the pseudogene TRBV3-2) and TRBJ2-3, with 8 bases matching TRBD1. The CDR3 has 13 amino acids. Germline assignment: CDR1 LGHDT and CDR2 YNNKEL (reference sequence). CDR3: CASSFKTGVRLNF. DNA of the CDR3: TGTGCCAGCAGCTTCAAGACAGGGGTAAGGTTGAATTTT.

The gene calls are TRBV5-1 and TRBJ2-5; TRBD2 is a possible D gene (7 bases). Trimming shortened V by 4 bases and J by 5 bases, and 12 bases separated the two germline ends. This CDR3 spans 13 amino acids. CDR1 is SGHRS, CDR2 YFSETQ, per germline. Written as DNA, the CDR3 is TGCGCCAGCAGCGCCAGGGGAGGGGAGACCCAGTACTTC. Residues: CASSARGGETQYF.

The chain couples TRBV16 to TRBJ2-1; unclear D gene. The CDR3 runs to 12 residues. Trimming cost V 2 bases and J 14 bases, with 13 bases left between them. Germline V lookup: CDR1 KGHSY, CDR2 FQNENV. CDR3 protein: CASSQDRQRKFF. CDR3 coding DNA: TGTGCCAGCAGCCAAGATCGACAAAGGAAGTTCTTC.

The CDR3 is CASSLNGGACSETQYF. In nucleotides, the CDR3 is TGTGCCAGCAGCTTAAATGGCGGGGCCTGTTCAGAGACCCAGTACTTC. This chain joins TRBV7-9 and TRBJ2-5; D perhaps matches TRBD2 (6 bases). Between the trimmed V and J ends, which lost 2 bases and 4 bases, there was a span of 17 bases. The CDR3 runs to 16 residues. The germline gives CDR1 SEHNR, CDR2 FQNEAQ (reference sequence).

This rearrangement joins TRBV7-9 to TRBJ1-5, with D possibly being TRBD1 (6 bases). Trimming stripped 5 bases from V and 0 bases from J, with 8 bases between. The germline CDR1 and CDR2 sequences are SEHNR and FQNEAQ (reference sequence). The CDR3 runs to 14 residues. This CDR3 is CASSRGGSNQPQHF. The CDR3 DNA sequence: TGTGCCAGCAGCCGAGGGGGTAGCAATCAGCCCCAGCATTTT.

The V gene is TRBV19, the J gene TRBJ1-6; D is undetermined. The V end was cut by 3 bases, the J end by 11 bases, with 8 bases between. The CDR3 runs 12 residues. Germline V lookup: CDR1 LNHDA, CDR2 SQIVND (reference sequence). As DNA, the CDR3 is TGTGCCAGTAGTATTGGGCTTCCACCCCTCCACTTT. Protein product: CASSIGLPPLHF. Based on the CDR3 plus reference TRBV19 and TRBJ1-6, the full variable domain is DGGITQSPKYLFRKEGQNVTLSCEQNLNHDAMYWYRQDPGQGLRLIYYSQIVNDFQKGDIAEGYSVSREKKESFPLTVTSAQKNPTAFYLCASSIGLPPLHFGNGTRLTVT.

The genes are TRBV11-2 and TRBJ1-1, with D possibly TRBD1 on 6 matching bases. Trimming left V 4 bases short and J 5 bases short, with 8 bases between. Germline values: CDR1 SGHAT, CDR2 FQNNGV. This CDR3 has 12 amino acids. CDR3 protein: CASSSGVTEAFF. The CDR3 DNA follows: TGTGCCAGCAGCTCAGGGGTAACTGAAGCTTTCTTT.

This chain joins TRBV7-3 and TRBJ1-2, with D possibly matching TRBD1 (5 bases). The V end was cut by 1 base, the J end by 3 bases, with 6 bases between. Germline assignment: CDR1 SGHTA and CDR2 FQGTGA. CDR3 length: 13 residues. CDR3 in amino acids: CASSLRGDYGYTF. CDR3 in DNA: TGTGCCAGCAGCTTAAGGGGCGACTATGGCTACACCTTC.

V and J are TRBV5-1 and TRBJ1-3, with D possibly TRBD1 on 5 matching bases. The CDR3 has 16 residues. Germline CDR1 SGHRS, CDR2 YFSETQ. The V and J ends lost 0 bases and 2 bases respectively, with 12 bases between them. CDR3 nucleotide sequence: TGCGCCAGCAGCTTGGCCCCGGCGGGACCTGGAAACACCATATATTTT. It specifies CASSLAPAGPGNTIYF.

This clone was seen only once. The V call is TRBV7-2, the J call TRBJ2-7; 7 nucleotides line up with TRBD1. The germline V gene has CDR1 SGHTA and CDR2 FQGNSA. The CDR3 sequence is 14 residues long. Unmatched junction bases numbered 5, after V lost 5 bases and J lost 1 base. DNA of the CDR3: TGTGCCAGCAGCGCGACAGGGTCTTCCTACGAGCAGTACTTC. This encodes CASSATGSSYEQYF.

The chain employs TRBV12-3 or TRBV12-4 and TRBJ1-2, with 7 bases lining up with TRBD1. The V segment lost 6 bases and the J segment 8 bases; nucleotides outside the gene matches: 6. There are 12 residues in the CDR3. The CDR3 reads CASRSGGGGYTF. In DNA form, the CDR3 reads TGTGCCAGCAGGTCGGGAGGGGGCGGCTACACCTTC.

This chain uses TRBV15 with TRBJ1-5; 8 bases agree with TRBD1. The CDR3 length is 15 residues. After removal of 3 bases from V and 7 bases from J, the junction contained 8 bases not matched to a gene. The V gene's germline CDR1 is LNHNV and CDR2 YYDKDF (reference sequence). The CDR3 loop reads CATSSIQGAGQPQHF. CDR3 nucleotide sequence: TGTGCCACCAGCAGCATTCAGGGGGCAGGACAGCCCCAGCATTTT.

The chain is built from TRBV3-1 (or the pseudogene TRBV3-2) and TRBJ1-3; 8 bases map to TRBD1. With 5 bases clipped from V and 2 bases from J, the junction kept 5 bases outside the gene matches. Looked up from germline, CDR1 is LGHDT and CDR2 is YNNKEL (reference sequence). This CDR3 is 15 amino acids long. Written as DNA, the CDR3 is TGTGCCAGCAGCTTAACAGGGGGGGCTGGAAACACCATATATTTT. Its protein is CASSLTGGAGNTIYF.

The chain links TRBV2 to TRBJ1-5, with D uncertain. This CDR3 is built from 14 residues. Trimming left V 7 bases short and J 0 bases short, with 10 bases between. Germline V CDR1 and CDR2: SNHLY, FYNNEI. CDR3 bases: TGTGCCAGCAAGGACTCATATAGCAATCAGCCCCAGCATTTT. It specifies CASKDSYSNQPQHF. The full variable domain, its missing parts supplied by reference TRBV2 and TRBJ1-5, is EPEVTQTPSHQVTQMGQEVILRCVPISNHLYFYWYRQILGQKVEFLVSFYNNEISEKSEIFDDQFSVERPDGSNFTLKIRSTKLEDSAMYFCASKDSYSNQPQHFGDGTRLSIL.

This clone was found once. Other DNA sequences from this sample encode an identical CDR3 as well. This chain joins TRBV18 and TRBJ1-5; no firm D call. Looked up from germline, CDR1 is KGHSH and CDR2 is LQKENI. The V and J ends lost 3 bases and 1 base respectively, with 4 bases between them. This CDR3 contains 13 residues. The CDR3 here is CASSPGSNQPQHF. CDR3 sequence (DNA): TGTGCCAGCTCACCCGGGAGCAATCAGCCCCAGCATTTT.

The chain carries TRBV5-1 and TRBJ1-3; 7 bases fit TRBD1. The CDR3 extends over 18 amino acids. V shed 3 bases, J shed 0 bases, and the junction held 12 bases outside the gene matches. Germline loops: CDR1 SGHRS, CDR2 YFSETQ. The CDR3 protein is CASSYPVKQGTSGNTIYF. The DNA of the CDR3 is TGCGCCAGCAGCTACCCCGTAAAACAGGGGACCTCTGGAAACACCATATATTTT.

This clone is a singleton in its sample. The CDR3 reads CASSLLGGGYEQFF. CDR3 in DNA: TGTGCCAGCAGCCTCCTTGGGGGGGGATATGAGCAGTTCTTC. The chain recombines TRBV7-6 with TRBJ2-1, with 7 bases fitting TRBD2. The CDR3 is 14 residues long. Germline V gives CDR1 SGHVS, CDR2 FNYEAQ. Germline trimming cut 5 bases from V and 8 bases from J; bases unmatched to any gene: 9.